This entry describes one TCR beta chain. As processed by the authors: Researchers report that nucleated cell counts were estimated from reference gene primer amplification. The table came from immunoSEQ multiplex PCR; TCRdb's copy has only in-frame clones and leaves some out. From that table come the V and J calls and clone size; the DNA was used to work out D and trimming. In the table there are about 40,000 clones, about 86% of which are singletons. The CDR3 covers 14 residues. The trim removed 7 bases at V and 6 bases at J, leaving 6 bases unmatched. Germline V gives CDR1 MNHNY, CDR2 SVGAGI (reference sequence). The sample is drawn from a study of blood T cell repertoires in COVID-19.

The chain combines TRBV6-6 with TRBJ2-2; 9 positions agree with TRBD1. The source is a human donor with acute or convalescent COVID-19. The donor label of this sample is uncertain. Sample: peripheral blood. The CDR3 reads CASTQQGAAGELFF. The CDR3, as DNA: TGTGCCAGCACCCAACAGGGGGCTGCCGGGGAGCTGTTTTTT.